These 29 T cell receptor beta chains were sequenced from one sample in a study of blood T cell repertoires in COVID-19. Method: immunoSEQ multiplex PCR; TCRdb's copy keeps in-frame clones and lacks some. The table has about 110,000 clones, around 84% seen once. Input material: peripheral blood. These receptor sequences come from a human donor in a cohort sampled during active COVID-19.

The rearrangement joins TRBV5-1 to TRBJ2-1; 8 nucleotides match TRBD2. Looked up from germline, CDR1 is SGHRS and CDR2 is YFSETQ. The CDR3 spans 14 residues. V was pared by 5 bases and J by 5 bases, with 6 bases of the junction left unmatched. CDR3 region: CASRPTSANNEQFF. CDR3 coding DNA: TGCGCCAGCAGACCGACTAGCGCGAACAATGAGCAGTTCTTC. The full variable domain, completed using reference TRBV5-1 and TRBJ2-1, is KAGVTQTPRYLIKTRGQQVTLSCSPISGHRSVSWYQQTPGQGLQFLFEYFSETQRNKGNFPGRFSGRQFSNSRSEMNVSTLELGDSALYLCASRPTSANNEQFFGPGTRLTVL.

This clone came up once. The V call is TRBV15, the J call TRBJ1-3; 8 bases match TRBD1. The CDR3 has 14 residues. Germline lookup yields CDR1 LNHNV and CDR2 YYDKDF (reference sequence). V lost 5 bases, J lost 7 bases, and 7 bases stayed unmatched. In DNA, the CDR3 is TGTGCCACCAGCCTACGACAGGGGCGGAACACCATATATTTT. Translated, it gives CATSLRQGRNTIYF.

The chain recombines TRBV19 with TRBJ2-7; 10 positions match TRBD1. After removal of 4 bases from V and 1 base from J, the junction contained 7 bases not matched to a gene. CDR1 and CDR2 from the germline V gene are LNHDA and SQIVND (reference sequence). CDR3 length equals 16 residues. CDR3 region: CASSTEPGQGSYEQYF. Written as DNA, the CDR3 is TGTGCCAGTAGTACGGAACCGGGACAGGGGTCCTACGAGCAGTACTTC.

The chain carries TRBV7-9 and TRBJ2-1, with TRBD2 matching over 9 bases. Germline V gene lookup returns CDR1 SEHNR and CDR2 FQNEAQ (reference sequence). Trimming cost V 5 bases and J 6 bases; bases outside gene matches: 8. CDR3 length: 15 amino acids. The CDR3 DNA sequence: TGTGCCAGCAGCCCACAGGGACTAGCTTTCAATGAGCAGTTCTTC. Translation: CASSPQGLAFNEQFF.

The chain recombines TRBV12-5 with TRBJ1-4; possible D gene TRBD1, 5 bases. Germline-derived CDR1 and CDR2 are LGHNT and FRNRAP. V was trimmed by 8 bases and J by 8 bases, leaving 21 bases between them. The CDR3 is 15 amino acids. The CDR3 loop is CASCRSGGGREKLFF. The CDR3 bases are TGTGCTAGTTGCCGGTCTGGGGGAGGACGGGAAAAACTGTTTTTT.

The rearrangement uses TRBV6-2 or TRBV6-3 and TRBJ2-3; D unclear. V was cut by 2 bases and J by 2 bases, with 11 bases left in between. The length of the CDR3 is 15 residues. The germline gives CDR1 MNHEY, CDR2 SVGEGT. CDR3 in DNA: TGTGCCAGCAGTTACGTAAAGCGTGACACAGATACGCAGTATTTT. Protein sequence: CASSYVKRDTDTQYF.

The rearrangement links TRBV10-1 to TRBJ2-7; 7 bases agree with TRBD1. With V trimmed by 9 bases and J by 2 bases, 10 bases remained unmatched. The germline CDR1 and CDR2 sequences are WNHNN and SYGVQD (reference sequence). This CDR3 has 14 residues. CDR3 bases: TGCGCCAGTATAAAACAGGGGTTCCCCTACGAGCAGTACTTC. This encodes CASIKQGFPYEQYF.

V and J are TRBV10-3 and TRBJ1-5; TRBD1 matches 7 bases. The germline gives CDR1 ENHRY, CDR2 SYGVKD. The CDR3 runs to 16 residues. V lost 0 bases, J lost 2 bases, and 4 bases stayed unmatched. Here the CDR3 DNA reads TGTGCCATCAGTGAGTCTCCCGGACAGGGCAATCAGCCCCAGCATTTT. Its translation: CAISESPGQGNQPQHF.

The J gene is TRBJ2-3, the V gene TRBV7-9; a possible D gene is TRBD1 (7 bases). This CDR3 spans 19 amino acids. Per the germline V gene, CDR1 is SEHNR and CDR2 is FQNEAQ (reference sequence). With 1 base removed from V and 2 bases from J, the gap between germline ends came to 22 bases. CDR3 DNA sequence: TGTGCCAGCAGCTTAGGCGGCCTGCGGGGACAGACTTACACAGATACGCAGTATTTT. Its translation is CASSLGGLRGQTYTDTQYF.

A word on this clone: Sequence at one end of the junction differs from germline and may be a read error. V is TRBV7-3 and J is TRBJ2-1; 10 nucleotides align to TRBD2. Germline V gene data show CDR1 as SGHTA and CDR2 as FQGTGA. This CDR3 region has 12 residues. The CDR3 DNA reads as TGTGCCAGCAGCGACCAGCGGGGGGGCCCTCTCTTC. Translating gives CASSDQRGGPLF.

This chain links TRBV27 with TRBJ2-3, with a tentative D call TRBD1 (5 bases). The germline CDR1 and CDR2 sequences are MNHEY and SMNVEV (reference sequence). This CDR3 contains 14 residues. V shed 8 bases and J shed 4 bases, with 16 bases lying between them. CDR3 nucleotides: TGTGCCAGCTATATCCAGGGCGCTTCAGATACGCAGTATTTT. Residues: CASYIQGASDTQYF.

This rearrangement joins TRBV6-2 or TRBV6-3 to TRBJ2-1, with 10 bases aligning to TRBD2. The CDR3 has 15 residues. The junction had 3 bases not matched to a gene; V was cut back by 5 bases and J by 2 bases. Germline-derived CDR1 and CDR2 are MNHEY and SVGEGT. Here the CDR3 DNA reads TGTGCCAGCAGTCCAAGCGGGAGGGCCTACAATGAGCAGTTCTTC. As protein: CASSPSGRAYNEQFF.

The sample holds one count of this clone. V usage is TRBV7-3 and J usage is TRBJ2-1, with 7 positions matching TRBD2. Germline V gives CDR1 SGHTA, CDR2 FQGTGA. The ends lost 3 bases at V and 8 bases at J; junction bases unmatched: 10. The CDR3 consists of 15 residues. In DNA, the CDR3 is TGTGCCAGCAGCTTGGGGCCGGCGGGGAGGGATGAGCAGTTCTTC. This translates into CASSLGPAGRDEQFF.

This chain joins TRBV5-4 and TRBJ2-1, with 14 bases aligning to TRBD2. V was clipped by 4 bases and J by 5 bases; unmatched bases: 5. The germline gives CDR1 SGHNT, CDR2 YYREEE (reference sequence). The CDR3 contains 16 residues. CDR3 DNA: TGTGCCAGCAGCCCAGGACTAGCGGGAGGAAACAATGAGCAGTTCTTC. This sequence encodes CASSPGLAGGNNEQFF.

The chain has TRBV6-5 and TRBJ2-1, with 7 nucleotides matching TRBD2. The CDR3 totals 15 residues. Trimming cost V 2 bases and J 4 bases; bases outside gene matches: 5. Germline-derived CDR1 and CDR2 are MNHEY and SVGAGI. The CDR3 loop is CASSYVGRTYNEQFF. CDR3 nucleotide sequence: TGTGCCAGCAGTTACGTCGGGAGGACTTACAATGAGCAGTTCTTC.

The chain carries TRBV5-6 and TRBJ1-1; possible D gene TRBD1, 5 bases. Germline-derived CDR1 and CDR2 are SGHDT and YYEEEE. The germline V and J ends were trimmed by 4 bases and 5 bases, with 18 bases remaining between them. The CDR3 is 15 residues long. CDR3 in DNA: TGTGCCAGCAGCGAGAAGGGGCTTGGGTATACTGAAGCTTTCTTT. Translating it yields CASSEKGLGYTEAFF.

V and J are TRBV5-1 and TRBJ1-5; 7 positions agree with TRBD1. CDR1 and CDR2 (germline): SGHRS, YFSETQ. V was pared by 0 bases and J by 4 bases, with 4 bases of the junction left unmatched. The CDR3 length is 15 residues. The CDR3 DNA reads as TGCGCCAGCAGCTTGGGTCCAGGGGGAAATCAGCCCCAGCATTTT. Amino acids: CASSLGPGGNQPQHF.

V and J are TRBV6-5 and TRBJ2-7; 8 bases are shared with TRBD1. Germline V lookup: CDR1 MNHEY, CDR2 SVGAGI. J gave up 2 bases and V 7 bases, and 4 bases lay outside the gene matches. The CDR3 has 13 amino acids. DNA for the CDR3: TGTGCCAGCAATCGGGACAGGCCCTACGAGCAGTACTTC. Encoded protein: CASNRDRPYEQYF.

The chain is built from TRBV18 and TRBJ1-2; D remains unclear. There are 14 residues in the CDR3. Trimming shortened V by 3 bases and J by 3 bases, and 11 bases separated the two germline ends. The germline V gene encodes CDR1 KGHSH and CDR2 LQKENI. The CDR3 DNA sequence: TGTGCCAGCTCACCCCCCGGGGTGGACTATGGCTACACCTTC. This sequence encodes CASSPPGVDYGYTF. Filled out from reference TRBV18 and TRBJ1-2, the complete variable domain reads NAGVMQNPRHLVRRRGQEARLRCSPMKGHSHVYWYRQLPEEGLKFMVYLQKENIIDESGMPKERFSAEFPKEGPSILRIQQVVRGDSAAYFCASSPPGVDYGYTFGSGTRLTVV.

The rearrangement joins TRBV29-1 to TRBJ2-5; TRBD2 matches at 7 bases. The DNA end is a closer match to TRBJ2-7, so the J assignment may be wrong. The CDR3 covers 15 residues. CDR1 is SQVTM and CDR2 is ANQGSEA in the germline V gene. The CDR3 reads CSAVGVASGGYEQYF. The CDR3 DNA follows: TGCAGCGCTGTAGGTGTAGCTAGCGGAGGATACGAGCAGTACTTC.

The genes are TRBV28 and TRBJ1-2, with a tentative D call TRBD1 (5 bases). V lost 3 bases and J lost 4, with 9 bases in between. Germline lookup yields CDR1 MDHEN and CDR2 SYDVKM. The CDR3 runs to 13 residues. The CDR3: CASSFDSTYGYTF. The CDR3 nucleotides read TGTGCCAGCAGTTTCGACAGCACCTATGGCTACACCTTC.

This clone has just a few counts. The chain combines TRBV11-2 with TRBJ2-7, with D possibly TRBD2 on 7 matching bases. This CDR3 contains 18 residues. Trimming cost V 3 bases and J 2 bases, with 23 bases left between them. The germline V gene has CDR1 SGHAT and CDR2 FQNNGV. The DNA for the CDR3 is TGTGCCAGCAGCTTGGAGGTTGGGGGGGGCCGCGCAACCTACGAGCAGTACTTC. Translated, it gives CASSLEVGGGRATYEQYF.

CDR3 DNA sequence: TGTGCCATCACCGACGTAGCGGGAGTGGTAAGCTATGAGCAGTTCTTC. Protein sequence: CAITDVAGVVSYEQFF. The chain has TRBV10-3 and TRBJ2-1; 9 bases are a match to TRBD2. Germline CDR1 ENHRY, CDR2 SYGVKD. The CDR3 totals 16 residues. V shed 7 bases, J shed 8 bases, and the junction held 15 bases outside the gene matches.

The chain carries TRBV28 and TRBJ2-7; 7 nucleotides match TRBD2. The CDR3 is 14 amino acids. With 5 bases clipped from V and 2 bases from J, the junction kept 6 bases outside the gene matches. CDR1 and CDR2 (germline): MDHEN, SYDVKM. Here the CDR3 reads CASSHQAGAYEQYF. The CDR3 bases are TGTGCCAGCAGTCATCAGGCGGGAGCCTACGAGCAGTACTTC.

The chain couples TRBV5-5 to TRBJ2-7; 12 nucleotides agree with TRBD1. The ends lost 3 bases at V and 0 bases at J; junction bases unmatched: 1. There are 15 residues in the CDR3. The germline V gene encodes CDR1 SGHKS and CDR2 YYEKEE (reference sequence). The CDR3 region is CASSWGQGASYEQYF. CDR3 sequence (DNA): TGTGCCAGCAGCTGGGGACAGGGGGCCTCCTACGAGCAGTACTTC.

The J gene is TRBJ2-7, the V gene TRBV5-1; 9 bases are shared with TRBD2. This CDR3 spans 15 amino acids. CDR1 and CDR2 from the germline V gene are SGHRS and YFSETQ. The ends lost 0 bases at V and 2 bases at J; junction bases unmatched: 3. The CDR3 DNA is TGCGCCAGCAGCTTGGTTAGCGGGAGTCCCTACGAGCAGTACTTC. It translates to CASSLVSGSPYEQYF. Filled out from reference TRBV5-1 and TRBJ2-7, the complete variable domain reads KAGVTQTPRYLIKTRGQQVTLSCSPISGHRSVSWYQQTPGQGLQFLFEYFSETQRNKGNFPGRFSGRQFSNSRSEMNVSTLELGDSALYLCASSLVSGSPYEQYFGPGTRLTVT.

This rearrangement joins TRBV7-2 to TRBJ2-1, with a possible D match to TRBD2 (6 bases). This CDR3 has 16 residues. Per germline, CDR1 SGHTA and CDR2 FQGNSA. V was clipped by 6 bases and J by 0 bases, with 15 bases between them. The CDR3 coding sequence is TGTGCCAGCAGAACCCCCGGGGGTAGCTCCTACAATGAGCAGTTCTTC. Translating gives CASRTPGGSSYNEQFF.

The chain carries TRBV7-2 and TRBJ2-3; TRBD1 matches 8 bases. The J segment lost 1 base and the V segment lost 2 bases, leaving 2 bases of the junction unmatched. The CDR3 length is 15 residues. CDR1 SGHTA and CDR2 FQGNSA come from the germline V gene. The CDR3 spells CASSLSTGGTDTQYF. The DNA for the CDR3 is TGTGCCAGCAGCTTATCGACAGGGGGCACAGATACGCAGTATTTT.

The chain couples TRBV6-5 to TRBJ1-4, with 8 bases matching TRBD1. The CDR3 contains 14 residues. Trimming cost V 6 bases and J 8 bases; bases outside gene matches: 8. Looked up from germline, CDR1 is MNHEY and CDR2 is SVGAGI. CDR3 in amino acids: CASRVQGGSEKLFF. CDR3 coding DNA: TGTGCCAGCAGAGTACAGGGGGGGTCCGAAAAACTGTTTTTT.